This T cell receptor (beta chain) was sequenced in a study of blood T cell repertoires in COVID-19 (dated by TCRdb to 2019 to 2021). Background on the whole study: Samples covering the acute and convalescent phases of COVID-19 were provided by collaborators in the United States, Italy and Spain. Deeply sampled blood TCRbeta repertoires from subjects exposed to, actively infected with, or recovered from COVID-19 were included in the dataset. The material from the prospective study consisted of cDNA or gDNA derived from T cells, B-cell-depleted T cells, or PBMCs. Nearly every sample came with metadata listing a de-identified subject ID, COVID-19 status, age in years and sex. Where available, HLA class I and class II types were taken from metadata supplied by the sample provider and were not determined by assay-based typing. The repertoires were made available in a free public database intended to serve as a resource for research on the immune response to SARS-CoV-2. Samples came from the ongoing ImmuneRACE study (first 160 participants) plus 1,254 subjects from 6 global collaborators.

Relative to germline, V is 0 bases shorter and J is 11 bases shorter, with 14 bases between their ends. The CDR3 contains 12 residues, cysteine and phenylalanine counted. This entry keeps only the CDR3 DNA: 36 bases, framed from base 1. The germline V gene (reference sequence) specifies GTSNPN as CDR1 and SVGIG as CDR2. About this clone: Its recognized antigen is unknown. Base quality data are lacking; no much larger clone is found one base away.

Each collaborating institution followed its own protocols to collect whole blood in K2EDTA tubes. For TCRbeta analysis, collaborators shipped samples in one of three forms: frozen whole blood, isolated PBMCs, or DNA extracted from either of those sample types. General study outcomes and caveats: The quantity of clinical and demographic metadata differed by source and by participant and was supplied without curation.

TCRbeta CDR3 regions were amplified from genomic DNA by means of the immunoSEQ Assay, a bias-controlled multiplex PCR. The authors' analysis ran thus. The number of nucleated cells in each sample was estimated from the amplification of reference gene primers within the assay. To quantify the absolute abundance of each unique TCRbeta CDR3 rearrangement, sequence reads were collapsed and filtered. For each sample, productive Simpson clonality was calculated as the square root of Simpson's diversity index across productive rearrangements. TCRdb took this table from immuneACCESS and kept in-frame rearrangements with V and J called. Such tables lack part of the clones; where checked against another copy, unresolved V genes explain under half of the gap, and the rest is unexplained. The V and J calls and clone size were taken over from that table, and D and trimming were inferred from the DNA. The sample data list about 170,000 clones, and more than 75% of these were observed just once. More than 3% of the sample rests with the top ten.

The chain was built from TRBV30 and TRBJ2-7; confidence is insufficient to name the D gene. The clonotype was recovered from a man aged 70-80 years with acute or convalescent COVID-19. Sequences were obtained from peripheral blood. This receptor carries the CDR3 CAWSVSSLSKYF. The DNA sequence is given as TGTGCCTGGAGTGTATCCTCACTTTCGAAGTACTTC. Supplemented by the reference TRBV30 and TRBJ2-7 proteins around the CDR3, the complete variable domain is SQTIHQWPATLVQPVGSPLSLECTVEGTSNPNLYWYRQAAGRGLQLLFYSVGIGQISSEVPQNLSASRPQDRQFILSSKKLLLSDSGFYLCAWSVSSLSKYFGPGTRLTVT.